What follows is one T cell receptor beta chain and its context. The sample belongs to a study of blood T cell repertoires in COVID-19. Whole-study context: The study drew acute and convalescent COVID-19 samples from the United States, Italy and Spain.

Germline assignment: CDR1 DFQATT and CDR2 SNEGSKA (reference sequence). The length of the CDR3 is 14 residues. Trimming at V came to 3 bases and at J to 2 bases, leaving 5 bases not matched to a gene. In the original workflow: Amplification with reference gene primers provided the estimates of nucleated cell counts. Clones were read by immunoSEQ multiplex PCR, and TCRdb kept only the in-frame ones, dropping some. The V and J calls and clone size come from that table; D and trimming were worked out from the DNA. The sample carries 240,000 or so clones, roughly 80% recorded once. Sequencing was performed on peripheral blood. This sequence originates from a young woman with acute or convalescent COVID-19. The chain combines TRBV20-1 with TRBJ2-3; 7 bases are shared with TRBD2. This chain's CDR3 is CSASASGNTDTQYF. The DNA of the CDR3 is TGCAGTGCTAGTGCTAGCGGAAACACAGATACGCAGTATTTT.